Each of the 18 T cell receptor beta chains below was sequenced from the same sample in a study of early T cells in non-severe SARS-CoV-2 infection. From the 5' RACE reads, TCRdb called clonotypes with MiXCR, one entry per CDR3 protein. In the table there are tens of thousands of distinct CDR3 sequences, about 6.2% of which are singletons. Sequencing used whole blood. Receptors originate from an adult who was a healthcare worker with PCR-confirmed SARS-CoV-2 infection or an uninfected control (not recorded which).

This clonotype was observed a few times. The CDR3 is CASEGTSGNNEQFF. CDR3 DNA: TGTGCCAGCGAGGGGACTAGCGGAAACAATGAGCAGTTCTTC. The chain links TRBV25-1 to TRBJ2-1; 11 bases match TRBD2. This CDR3 has 14 residues. The germline gives CDR1 MGHDK, CDR2 SYGVNS. Unmatched junction bases numbered 5, after V lost 8 bases and J lost 5 bases.

The table lists this clonotype with many counts. The V call is TRBV4-3, the J call TRBJ1-2; 7 bases match TRBD1. Trimming at V came to 0 bases and at J to 4 bases, leaving 8 bases not matched to a gene. The CDR3 has 16 residues. Germline V gene lookup returns CDR1 LGHNA and CDR2 YSLEER. The CDR3 loop is CASSQDATGQIYGYTF. CDR3 coding DNA: TGCGCCAGCAGCCAAGATGCCACGGGACAGATCTATGGCTACACCTTC.

This clonotype was recorded at least ten times. The chain links TRBV3-1 to TRBJ2-1; 12 nucleotides line up with TRBD2. This CDR3 is built from 18 residues. After removal of 4 bases from V and 7 bases from J, the junction contained 14 bases not matched to a gene. CDR1 and CDR2 (germline): LGHDT, YNNKEL (reference sequence). The DNA for the CDR3 is TGTGCCAGCAGCCGCAACCTGGGCATGCTAGCGGGGGGGAATGAGCAGTTCTTC. Protein: CASSRNLGMLAGGNEQFF.

This clonotype was counted ten times or more. The chain joins TRBV7-9 to TRBJ2-3; 7 bases fit TRBD2. The V gene end was trimmed by 1 base and the J gene end by 0 bases; junction bases not matched to a gene: 7. CDR3 length equals 17 residues. Germline CDR1 SEHNR, CDR2 FQNEAQ (reference sequence). The CDR3 bases are TGTGCCAGCAGCTTAGGCCGACGCGGGGGTAGCACAGATACGCAGTATTTT. This sequence encodes CASSLGRRGGSTDTQYF.

There are many counts of this clonotype. The chain employs TRBV15 and TRBJ2-5, with D maybe TRBD1 (6 bases). The CDR3 is 15 residues long. Germline CDR1 LNHNV, CDR2 YYDKDF (reference sequence). Between the trimmed V and J ends, which lost 0 bases and 4 bases, there was a span of 12 bases. The CDR3 DNA is TGTGCCACCAGCAGAGATCAGAAAGGGGGAGAGACCCAGTACTTC. Translated: CATSRDQKGGETQYF.

The chain employs TRBV20-1 and TRBJ1-4, with 11 bases fitting TRBD1. This CDR3 region has 13 residues. Per germline, CDR1 DFQATT and CDR2 SNEGSKA (reference sequence). The CDR3 protein is CSVGQGADEKLFF. CDR3 nucleotide sequence: TGCAGCGTTGGACAGGGGGCGGATGAAAAACTGTTTTTT.

In its sample, this clonotype was seen many times. The chain is built from TRBV20-1 and TRBJ2-3; D not resolved. There are 15 residues in the CDR3. Germline CDR1 DFQATT, CDR2 SNEGSKA (reference sequence). Trimming pared 3 bases from V and 0 bases from J, leaving 13 bases between. The CDR3 nucleotides are TGCAGTGCTAGTAATCCGGCTAAGAGCACAGATACGCAGTATTTT. The encoded protein is CSASNPAKSTDTQYF.

This clonotype was detected many times. The J gene is TRBJ1-5, the V gene TRBV19; 7 bases line up with TRBD1. The CDR3 is 16 amino acids. Germline V lookup: CDR1 LNHDA, CDR2 SQIVND (reference sequence). The V segment lost 7 bases and the J segment 3 bases; nucleotides outside the gene matches: 12. The CDR3 sequence is CASTPNRGETNQPQHF. The CDR3, as DNA: TGTGCCAGTACCCCGAACAGGGGCGAAACCAATCAGCCCCAGCATTTT.

This clonotype was recorded many times. The junction departs from the called germline gene at one end, perhaps through a read error. The chain combines TRBV7-2 with TRBJ1-1, with D maybe TRBD1 (5 bases). CDR3 size: 14 residues. Germline CDR1 is SGHTA and CDR2 is FQGNSA. CDR3 DNA sequence: TGTGCCAGCACCTTAACAGGAGGTCGCTCTGAAGCTTTCTTT. Translated: CASTLTGGRSEAFF.

This rearrangement joins TRBV7-2 to TRBJ1-5, with D perhaps TRBD1 (6 bases). The CDR3 has 15 residues. The V and J ends lost 6 bases and 3 bases respectively, with 15 bases between them. The germline gives CDR1 SGHTA, CDR2 FQGNSA. In DNA, the CDR3 is TGTGCCAGCAGTAATACCGGGGGGCCCAATCAGCCCCAGCATTTT. It encodes CASSNTGGPNQPQHF.

This clonotype has at least ten counts. The gene calls are TRBV9 and TRBJ2-6; tentatively, D is TRBD1 (5 bases). V gave up 0 bases and J gave up 0 bases, with 7 bases separating them. Germline V gives CDR1 SGDLS, CDR2 YYNGEE. The CDR3 spans 16 residues. The CDR3 sequence: CASSVGQISGANVLTF. The CDR3 nucleotides read TGTGCCAGCAGCGTAGGACAGATCTCTGGGGCCAACGTCCTGACTTTC.

V and J are TRBV4-2 and TRBJ2-1; 7 nucleotides line up with TRBD2. With V trimmed by 0 bases and J by 6 bases, 11 bases remained unmatched. The CDR3 contains 17 residues. Germline V gene sequence: CDR1 LGHNA, CDR2 YNFKEQ. CDR3 sequence (DNA): TGTGCCAGCAGCCAAGATAGGGGCTCGTGGGGGGGCAATGAGCAGTTCTTC. Translating gives CASSQDRGSWGGNEQFF.

This clonotype was observed at least ten times. The chain uses TRBV6-2 or TRBV6-3 and TRBJ1-1, with a tentative D call TRBD1 (5 bases). Trimming removed 0 bases at V and 0 bases at J, with 8 bases between. Looked up from germline, CDR1 is MNHEY and CDR2 is SVGEGT. There are 15 residues in the CDR3. Here the CDR3 DNA reads TGTGCCAGCAGTTACTCGAAGGGGCTGAACACTGAAGCTTTCTTT. Protein sequence: CASSYSKGLNTEAFF.

About this clonotype: It may be a read error: a sequence one base away is much more abundant. V gene TRBV9 combines with J gene TRBJ2-2; 8 positions agree with TRBD2. The CDR3 consists of 16 residues. Germline loops: CDR1 SGDLS, CDR2 YYNGEE. Germline trimming cut 5 bases from V and 9 bases from J; bases unmatched to any gene: 15. This CDR3 is CASRSYSREVTRELFF. As DNA, the CDR3 is TGTGCCAGCAGATCCTACTCGCGGGAGGTAACCAGGGAGCTGTTTTTT.

With respect to this clonotype: A read error may be the cause here, since a much bigger clone is one base away. The chain recombines TRBV7-3 with TRBJ1-3; D is uncertain. The CDR3 is made up of 15 amino acids. Trimming took 4 bases from V and 0 from J, leaving 10 bases between them. Germline lookup yields CDR1 SGHTA and CDR2 FQGTGA. CDR3 sequence reads: CASSSEAASGNTIYF. CDR3 bases: TGTGCCAGCAGCTCAGAGGCGGCCTCTGGAAACACCATATATTTT.

This clonotype was picked up a small number of times. The V and J genes are TRBV10-3 and TRBJ1-4; a weak D match, TRBD1 (6 bases). Germline CDR1 reads ENHRY; CDR2 reads SYGVKD. There are 13 residues in the CDR3. Trimming removed 8 bases from V and 3 bases from J, with 10 bases in between. In DNA, the CDR3 is TGTGCCATCTCTGGACAGTCTAATGAAAAACTGTTTTTT. This encodes CAISGQSNEKLFF.

This clonotype was observed at least ten times. The chain recombines TRBV7-2 with TRBJ2-4, with D perhaps TRBD2 (7 bases). The ends were cut back, 4 bases at V and 0 bases at J, with 13 bases in the middle. Looked up from germline, CDR1 is SGHTA and CDR2 is FQGNSA. CDR3 length equals 16 residues. CDR3 region: CASSSEGGLAKNIQYF. DNA for the CDR3: TGTGCCAGCAGCTCGGAGGGGGGGCTAGCCAAAAACATTCAGTACTTC.

J is TRBJ1-2 and V is TRBV11-2; no clear D gene. V lost 4 bases, J lost 4 bases, and 10 bases lay in between. The CDR3 is made up of 13 amino acids. The germline gives CDR1 SGHAT, CDR2 FQNNGV. CDR3 sequence reads: CASSSGSIYGYTF. CDR3 DNA: TGTGCCAGCAGCTCAGGCAGTATCTATGGCTACACCTTC.